This T cell receptor (beta chain) originates from a study of neurological immune-mediated disorders. Study outcomes and limitations: In HTLV-1-associated myelopathy, TCR clonal expansion was greatest, whereas multiple sclerosis had the least, falling below healthy controls. No sharing of CDR3 amino acid sequences was observed among expanded clones across subjects, suggesting private repertoires in all groups.

This clonotype was seen repeatedly, ten times or more. The antigen is not known. Documented time point: longitudinal time-point 2. 5'RACE generated cDNA with 10-nucleotide random UMIs. TCRdb processed the 5' RACE reads anew with MiXCR; each CDR3 protein has one entry. The sample yields around 50,000 distinct CDR3 sequences, about an eighth seen once. Sequencing was carried out using PBMCs. The TCR sequence derives from a male donor with HTLV-1-associated myelopathy (HAM/TSP).

The CDR3 region has the DNA TGCAGTGCCTCCGGGACAGGGATAGATACGCAGTATTTT. Translation: CSASGTGIDTQYF. The chain couples TRBV20-1 to TRBJ2-3, with 9 bases aligning to TRBD1. With V trimmed by 6 bases and J by 5 bases, 6 bases remained unmatched. Germline V gives CDR1 DFQATT, CDR2 SNEGSKA (reference sequence). This CDR3 is 13 amino acids long.